The source of this T cell receptor beta chain is a study of blood T cell repertoires in COVID-19. Study details: PBMCs, B-cell-depleted T cells, or T cells were the source of the cDNA or gDNA that made up the material.

The V and J ends lost 2 bases and 2 bases respectively, with 9 bases between them. Germline V lookup: CDR1 MNHEY, CDR2 SMNVEV (reference sequence). The CDR3 has 14 residues. Profiling relied on immunoSEQ multiplex PCR, and the TCRdb table lists in-frame clones only, not all of them. The profile shows approximately 150,000 clones, roughly nine tenths of them singletons. Living in 20 to 30 US areas, the participants were between roughly 18 and 90 years of age. The sequencing sample was made of PBMCs or T cells enriched from blood (not recorded which). This TCR was sampled from a woman in her thirties or forties who had been exposed to COVID-19. The rearrangement uses TRBV27 and TRBJ2-5, with TRBD2 as a possible D gene (5 bases). The CDR3 loop is CASSLARTQETQYF. The CDR3 DNA is TGTGCCAGCAGTTTAGCTAGGACTCAAGAGACCCAGTACTTC.